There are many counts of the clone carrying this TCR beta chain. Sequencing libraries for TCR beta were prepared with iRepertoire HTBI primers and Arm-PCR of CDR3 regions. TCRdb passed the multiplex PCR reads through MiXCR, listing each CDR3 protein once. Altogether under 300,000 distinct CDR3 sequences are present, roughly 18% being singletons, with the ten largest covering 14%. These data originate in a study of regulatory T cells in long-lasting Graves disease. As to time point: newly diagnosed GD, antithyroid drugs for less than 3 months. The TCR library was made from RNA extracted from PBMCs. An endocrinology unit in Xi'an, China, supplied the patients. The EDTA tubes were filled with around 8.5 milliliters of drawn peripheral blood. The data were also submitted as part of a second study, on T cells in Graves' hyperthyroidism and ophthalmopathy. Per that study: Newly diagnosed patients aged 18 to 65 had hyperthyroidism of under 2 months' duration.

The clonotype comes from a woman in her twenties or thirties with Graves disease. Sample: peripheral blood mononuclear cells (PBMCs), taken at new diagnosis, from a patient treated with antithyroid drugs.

CDR3 DNA sequence: TGTGCCAGCAGCGGATTGGGACTCCTGGAAACTGAAGCTTTCTTT. As protein: CASSGLGLLETEAFF. The rearrangement joins TRBV6-1 to TRBJ1-1; perhaps TRBD1 as D (5 bases). The germline gives CDR1 MNHNS, CDR2 SASEGT. V was pared by 6 bases and J by 5 bases, with 19 bases between. The length of the CDR3 is 15 residues.